This T cell receptor beta chain derives from a study of blood T cell repertoires in COVID-19. Overall study: Some COVID-19 samples were acute and others convalescent; all came from the United States, Italy and Spain. The cDNA or gDNA used as material had been derived from T cells, B-cell-depleted T cells, or PBMCs.

Original analysis: Cell counts per sample came from amplifying reference gene primers. The method was immunoSEQ multiplex PCR; TCRdb's version includes in-frame clones alone and lacks a portion of them. Clonal size and the V and J genes are those of that table, whereas D and trimming came from the DNA. The sample comprises 100,000 to 120,000 clones, 85% of which are singletons, and around 6% rests with the top ten. The sequence was obtained from a woman aged 55-70 years with COVID-19, enrolled during active disease. Material for sequencing was peripheral blood.

The CDR3 sequence is CASSVRGTNTEAFF. The CDR3 nucleotides are TGTGCCAGCAGCGTAAGGGGGACGAACACTGAAGCTTTCTTT. The chain carries TRBV9 and TRBJ1-1, with D tentatively TRBD1 (6 bases). V gave up 1 base and J gave up 1 base, with 8 bases separating them. This CDR3 spans 14 amino acids. From germline, CDR1 is SGDLS and CDR2 YYNGEE.